Below, 20 T cell receptor beta chains from the same sample are listed, as sequenced in a study of OX40 agonist ivuxolimab in advanced cancers. This table comes from immunoSEQ multiplex PCR, and its TCRdb copy is limited to in-frame clones, with some not included. This sample has more than 55,000 clones; 60% to 85% occur once, and the top ten carry roughly 11%. The specimen was CD4+ or CD8+ T cells sorted from blood, collected in a trial of the OX40 agonist ivuxolimab. Receptors originate from an adult with an advanced solid tumor such as melanoma, head and neck, liver or kidney cancer.

The chain has TRBV11-3 and TRBJ2-3; D is unresolved. Per germline, CDR1 SGHNT and CDR2 YENEEA. The CDR3 consists of 14 residues. V was shortened by 5 bases and J by 2 bases, with 11 bases between the two germline ends. The CDR3 loop reads CASSPSPLTDTQYF. CDR3 nucleotides: TGTGCCAGCAGCCCCTCCCCCCTCACAGATACGCAGTATTTT.

This clone was observed a few times. The chain combines TRBV5-8 with TRBJ2-5; no definite D call. CDR1 SGHTS and CDR2 YDEGEE come from the germline V gene. The CDR3 is 13 amino acids. Trimming stripped 5 bases from V and 4 bases from J, with 12 bases between. The CDR3 region has the DNA TGTGCCAGCAGGCCCCCGCCGAGAGAGACCCAGTACTTC. Amino acid sequence: CASRPPPRETQYF.

This clone came up once. The chain couples TRBV19 to TRBJ2-7, with 8 positions matching TRBD1. The CDR3 is 15 residues long. Per the germline V gene, CDR1 is LNHDA and CDR2 is SQIVND (reference sequence). Trimming removed 5 bases from V and 1 base from J; junction bases left unmatched: 7. The CDR3 loop is CASSPGQGRSYEQYF. In DNA, the CDR3 is TGTGCCAGTAGTCCAGGACAGGGTCGATCCTACGAGCAGTACTTC.

This clone has only one observation. The V call is TRBV7-6, the J call TRBJ2-3; TRBD2 matches at 9 bases. The CDR3 sequence is 17 residues long. Germline CDR1 SGHVS, CDR2 FNYEAQ. V lost 4 bases to trimming and J lost 0 bases; unmatched junction nucleotides: 8. The CDR3 DNA follows: TGTGCCAGCAGCTCGTTGGGACTAGCAGGTAGCACAGATACGCAGTATTTT. It codes for CASSSLGLAGSTDTQYF. Full variable domain (outside the CDR3, taken from reference TRBV7-6 and TRBJ2-3): GAGVSQSPRYKVTKRGQDVALRCDPISGHVSLYWYRQALGQGPEFLTYFNYEAQQDKSGLPNDRFSAERPEGSISTLTIQRTEQRDSAMYRCASSSLGLAGSTDTQYFGPGTRLTVL.

The V gene is TRBV18, the J gene TRBJ2-3; 8 bases agree with TRBD2. V shed 8 bases and J 0 bases; nucleotides not matched to a gene: 7. This CDR3 region has 15 residues. From germline, CDR1 is KGHSH and CDR2 LQKENI. CDR3 coding DNA: TGTGCCAGCGCGACTAGCGAATCTAGCACAGATACGCAGTATTTT. It encodes CASATSESSTDTQYF.

The V gene is TRBV5-6, the J gene TRBJ2-5, with TRBD1 matching over 8 bases. The CDR3 extends over 15 amino acids. Germline CDR1 SGHDT, CDR2 YYEEEE. The trim removed 3 bases at V and 5 bases at J, leaving 9 bases unmatched. The CDR3 sequence: CASSSIAGGYETQYF. CDR3 nucleotide sequence: TGTGCCAGCAGCTCAATCGCAGGGGGCTATGAGACCCAGTACTTC.

J is TRBJ2-2 and V is TRBV5-6, with D hard to call. V dropped 5 bases and J dropped 4 bases, with 12 bases sitting between them. CDR1 is SGHDT and CDR2 is YYEEEE in the germline V gene. The CDR3 runs to 14 residues. Written as DNA, the CDR3 is TGTGCCAGCAGTTACCCGTCCGCCACCGGGGAGCTGTTTTTT. Translation: CASSYPSATGELFF.

The J gene is TRBJ2-7, the V gene TRBV6-5; either TRBD1 or TRBD2 may supply D (6 bases each). Per germline, CDR1 MNHEY and CDR2 SVGAGI. The CDR3 extends over 15 amino acids. V was cut by 2 bases and J by 2 bases, with 13 bases left in between. CDR3 region: CASSYEGDFTYEQYF. In DNA, the CDR3 is TGTGCCAGCAGTTACGAGGGGGACTTCACCTACGAGCAGTACTTC.

The genes are TRBV7-9 and TRBJ2-5, with D uncertain. The J call is in doubt because the DNA end fits TRBJ2-7 better. Germline values: CDR1 SEHNR, CDR2 FQNEAQ (reference sequence). The CDR3 covers 11 residues. The CDR3: CASSSTDEQYF. The CDR3 nucleotides are TGTGCCAGCAGCTCTACAGACGAGCAGTACTTC.

The chain is built from TRBV18 and TRBJ2-1, with TRBD2 matching 12 bases. Germline V CDR1 and CDR2: KGHSH, LQKENI. The CDR3 sequence is 16 residues long. The junction had 5 bases not matched to a gene; V was cut back by 1 base and J by 7 bases. CDR3 protein: CASSPRTSGRTNEQFF. In nucleotides, the CDR3 is TGTGCCAGCTCACCACGTACTAGCGGGAGGACTAATGAGCAGTTCTTC. Combining the CDR3 with reference TRBV18 and TRBJ2-1 gives the whole variable domain NAGVMQNPRHLVRRRGQEARLRCSPMKGHSHVYWYRQLPEEGLKFMVYLQKENIIDESGMPKERFSAEFPKEGPSILRIQQVVRGDSAAYFCASSPRTSGRTNEQFFGPGTRLTVL.

The V call is TRBV25-1, the J call TRBJ1-5, with a tentative D call TRBD1 (5 bases). CDR3 size: 14 residues. The germline V gene encodes CDR1 MGHDK and CDR2 SYGVNS. V shed 1 base and J shed 3 bases, with 7 bases lying between them. In DNA form, the CDR3 reads TGTGCCAGCAGTGAATCGGGGCCCAATCAGCCCCAGCATTTT. It is translated as CASSESGPNQPQHF.

The rearrangement joins TRBV19 to TRBJ1-1; 8 bases are a match to TRBD1. The CDR3 consists of 14 residues. Germline V lookup: CDR1 LNHDA, CDR2 SQIVND (reference sequence). J gave up 4 bases and V 7 bases, and 8 bases lay outside the gene matches. The CDR3 region has the DNA TGTGCCAGTACGGTGACAGGGGTTGTCACTGAAGCTTTCTTT. Amino acid sequence: CASTVTGVVTEAFF.

The chain uses TRBV7-2 and TRBJ2-3; 10 bases match TRBD1. This CDR3 has 17 amino acids. Trimming at V came to 1 base and at J to 0 bases, leaving 4 bases not matched to a gene. Germline CDR1 reads SGHTA; CDR2 reads FQGNSA. This CDR3 reads CASSLVGTGVSTDTQYF. The CDR3 coding sequence is TGTGCCAGCAGCTTAGTGGGGACAGGGGTTAGCACAGATACGCAGTATTTT.

The V call is TRBV19, the J call TRBJ2-7; no definite D call. The CDR3 covers 17 residues. Germline loops: CDR1 LNHDA, CDR2 SQIVND (reference sequence). The germline V and J ends were trimmed by 5 bases and 1 base, with 21 bases remaining between them. This chain's CDR3 is CASSLLPRPGSSYEQYF. CDR3 nucleotide sequence: TGTGCCAGTAGTCTCCTCCCCCGGCCAGGTTCTTCCTACGAGCAGTACTTC.

V is TRBV29-1 and J is TRBJ1-1; D unclear. CDR1 SQVTM and CDR2 ANQGSEA come from the germline V gene. The CDR3 contains 13 residues. Deletions cut 2 bases from V and 1 base from J, with 8 bases between. CDR3 in amino acids: CSVERPANTEAFF. CDR3 nucleotide sequence: TGCAGCGTTGAAAGGCCGGCGAACACTGAAGCTTTCTTT.

The chain joins TRBV7-9 to TRBJ2-1; maybe TRBD2 (6 bases). The CDR3 loop spans 18 amino acids. Trimming pared 4 bases from V and 1 base from J, leaving 20 bases between. Germline V gene data show CDR1 as SEHNR and CDR2 as FQNEAQ (reference sequence). For the CDR3, the DNA is TGTGCCAGCAGCTCCCGGGGCGGGGTAGGGCCTTCCTACAATGAGCAGTTCTTC. This translates into CASSSRGGVGPSYNEQFF.

V gene TRBV19 combines with J gene TRBJ2-7; D is possibly TRBD2 (5 bases). The ends were cut back, 5 bases at V and 0 bases at J, with 29 bases in the middle. This CDR3 is 20 amino acids long. The germline V gene has CDR1 LNHDA and CDR2 SQIVND (reference sequence). CDR3 protein: CASSSQPGEVGWISSYEQYF. CDR3 DNA: TGTGCCAGTAGTTCTCAGCCCGGGGAAGTTGGATGGATCAGCTCCTACGAGCAGTACTTC.

The chain joins TRBV6-6 to TRBJ2-1, with TRBD2 matching 7 bases. V was clipped by 5 bases and J by 6 bases; unmatched bases: 10. The CDR3 extends over 15 amino acids. Looked up from germline, CDR1 is MNHNY and CDR2 is SVGAGI (reference sequence). CDR3 nucleotide sequence: TGTGCCAGCAGTGCAGCTAGCGGAGTTTCCAATGAGCAGTTCTTC. Encoded protein: CASSAASGVSNEQFF.

The genes are TRBV27 and TRBJ1-1; a weak D match, TRBD1 (6 bases). Trimming removed 7 bases from V and 0 bases from J, with 15 bases in between. This CDR3 contains 15 residues. Germline CDR1 MNHEY, CDR2 SMNVEV (reference sequence). The CDR3 DNA reads as TGTGCCAGCAAAGATACAGGGACCCTGAACACTGAAGCTTTCTTT. Its protein product is CASKDTGTLNTEAFF.

This chain joins TRBV30 and TRBJ2-1, with 9 nucleotides matching TRBD1. Germline lookup yields CDR1 GTSNPN and CDR2 SVGIG (reference sequence). V lost 1 base, J lost 9 bases, and 1 base stayed unmatched. The CDR3 loop spans 12 amino acids. The CDR3 loop is CAWSGQGGEQFF. Here the CDR3 DNA reads TGTGCCTGGAGTGGACAGGGGGGTGAGCAGTTCTTC.